This T cell receptor (beta chain) is from a study of cytomegalovirus exposure and HLA in healthy donors. Study results and limitations: Specificity for CMV antigens was confirmed in vitro for a few of the CMV-associated chains. Cytomegalovirus association was listed for 150 to 200 TCR beta chains.

Comment on this clone: Its target is unknown.

Assay: immunoSEQ multiplex PCR; the TCRdb copy retains only in-frame clones and omits some. The data contain 110,000 or so clones, about nine tenths of them singletons. CDR3 size: 16 residues. CDR1 is LNHDA and CDR2 is SQIVND in the germline V gene (reference sequence). The V and J ends lost 2 bases and 5 bases, in that order; junction bases with no gene match: 9. The approximately 120-subject validation cohort, separate from the roughly 700-subject first cohort, included the donors. The J gene is TRBJ2-7, the V gene TRBV19, with 10 bases aligning to TRBD1. Sequenced sample: PBMCs. The clonotype was recovered from a man younger than 30 in good health and CMV-seropositive. The CDR3 DNA reads TGTGCCAGTAGTATATATGTATCGGGGACAGGGGACGAGCAGTACTTC. Its translation: CASSIYVSGTGDEQYF.